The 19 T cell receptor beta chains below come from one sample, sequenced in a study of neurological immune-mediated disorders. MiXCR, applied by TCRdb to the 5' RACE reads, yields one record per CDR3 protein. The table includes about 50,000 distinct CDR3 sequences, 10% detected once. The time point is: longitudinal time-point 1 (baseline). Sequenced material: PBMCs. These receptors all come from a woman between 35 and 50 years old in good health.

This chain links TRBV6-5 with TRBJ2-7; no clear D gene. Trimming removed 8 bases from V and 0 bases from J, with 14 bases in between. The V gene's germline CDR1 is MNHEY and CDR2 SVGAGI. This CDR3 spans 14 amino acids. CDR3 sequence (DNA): TGTGCCAGCCAGAGAGAGCAGAGCTCCTACGAGCAGTACTTC. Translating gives CASQREQSSYEQYF.

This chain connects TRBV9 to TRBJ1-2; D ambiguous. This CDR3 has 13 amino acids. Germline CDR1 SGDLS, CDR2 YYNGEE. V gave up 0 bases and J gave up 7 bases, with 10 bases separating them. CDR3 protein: CASSVVSGGGYTF. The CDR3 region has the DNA TGTGCCAGCAGCGTAGTGTCAGGTGGTGGCTACACCTTC.

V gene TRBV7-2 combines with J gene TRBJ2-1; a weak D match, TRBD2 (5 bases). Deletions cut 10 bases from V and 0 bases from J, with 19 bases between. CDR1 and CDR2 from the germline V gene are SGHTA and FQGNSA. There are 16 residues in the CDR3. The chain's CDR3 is CANRPKSGSSYNEQFF. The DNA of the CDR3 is TGTGCCAACAGACCTAAGAGCGGAAGCTCCTACAATGAGCAGTTCTTC.

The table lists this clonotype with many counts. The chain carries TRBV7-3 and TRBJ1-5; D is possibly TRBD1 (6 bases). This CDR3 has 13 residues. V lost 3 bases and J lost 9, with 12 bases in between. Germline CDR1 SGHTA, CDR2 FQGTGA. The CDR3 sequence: CASSFLGGWPQHF. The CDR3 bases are TGTGCCAGCAGCTTCCTCGGGGGCTGGCCCCAGCATTTT.

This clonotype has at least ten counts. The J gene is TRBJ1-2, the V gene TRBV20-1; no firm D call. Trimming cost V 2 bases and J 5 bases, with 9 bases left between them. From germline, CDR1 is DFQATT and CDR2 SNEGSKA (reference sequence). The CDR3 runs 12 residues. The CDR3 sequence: CSARRKDYGYTF. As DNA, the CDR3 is TGCAGTGCTAGACGGAAGGATTATGGCTACACCTTC.

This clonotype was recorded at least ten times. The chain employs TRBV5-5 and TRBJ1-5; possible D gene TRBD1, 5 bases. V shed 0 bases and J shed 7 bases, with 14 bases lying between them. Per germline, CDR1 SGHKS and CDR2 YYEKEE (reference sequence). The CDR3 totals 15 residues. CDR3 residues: CASSLEAGRAQPQHF. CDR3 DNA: TGTGCCAGCAGCTTGGAGGCAGGGAGGGCGCAGCCCCAGCATTTT.

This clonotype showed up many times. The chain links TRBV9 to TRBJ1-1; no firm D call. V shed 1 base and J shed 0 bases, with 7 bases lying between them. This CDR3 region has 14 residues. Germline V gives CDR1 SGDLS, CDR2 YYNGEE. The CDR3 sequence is CASSVSVLNTEAFF. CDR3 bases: TGTGCCAGCAGCGTAAGTGTTCTGAACACTGAAGCTTTCTTT.

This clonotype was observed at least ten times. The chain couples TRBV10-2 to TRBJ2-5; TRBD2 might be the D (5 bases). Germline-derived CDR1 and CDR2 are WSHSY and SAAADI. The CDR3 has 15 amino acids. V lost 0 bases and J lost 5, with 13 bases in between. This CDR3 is CASSESAARRETQYF. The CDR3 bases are TGCGCCAGCAGTGAGTCCGCAGCTCGGAGGGAGACCCAGTACTTC.

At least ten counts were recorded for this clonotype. The CDR3 nucleotides read TGTGCCAGCAGCTCCGATTCTGGGGCCAACGTCCTGACTTTC. Residues: CASSSDSGANVLTF. This chain connects TRBV7-2 to TRBJ2-6; no reliable D call. This CDR3 comprises 14 residues. V was cut by 4 bases and J by 1 base, with 5 bases left in between. Germline V lookup: CDR1 SGHTA, CDR2 FQGNSA.

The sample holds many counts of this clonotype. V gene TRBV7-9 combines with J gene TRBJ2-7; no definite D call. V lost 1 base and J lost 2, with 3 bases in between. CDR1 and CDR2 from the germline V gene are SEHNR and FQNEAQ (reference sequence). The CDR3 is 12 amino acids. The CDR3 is CASSLGTYEQYF. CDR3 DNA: TGTGCCAGCAGCTTAGGGACCTACGAGCAGTACTTC.

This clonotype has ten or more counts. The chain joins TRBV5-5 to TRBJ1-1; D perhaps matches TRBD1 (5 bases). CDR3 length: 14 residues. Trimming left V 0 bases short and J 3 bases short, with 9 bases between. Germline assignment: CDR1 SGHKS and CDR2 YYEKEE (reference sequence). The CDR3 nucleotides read TGTGCCAGCAGCTTGGCACGGGGGGACACTGAAGCTTTCTTT. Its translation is CASSLARGDTEAFF.

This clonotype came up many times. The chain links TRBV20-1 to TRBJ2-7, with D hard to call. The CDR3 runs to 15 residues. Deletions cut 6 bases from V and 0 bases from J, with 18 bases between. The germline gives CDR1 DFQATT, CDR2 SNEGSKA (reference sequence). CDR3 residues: CSAIPPGTYSYEQYF. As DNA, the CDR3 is TGCAGTGCCATCCCCCCGGGCACCTACTCCTACGAGCAGTACTTC.

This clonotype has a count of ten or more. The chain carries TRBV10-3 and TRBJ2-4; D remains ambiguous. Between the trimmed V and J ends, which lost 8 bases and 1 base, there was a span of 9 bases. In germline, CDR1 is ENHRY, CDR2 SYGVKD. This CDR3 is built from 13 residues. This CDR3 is CAIGTEAKNIQYF. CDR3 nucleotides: TGTGCCATCGGCACGGAGGCCAAAAACATTCAGTACTTC.

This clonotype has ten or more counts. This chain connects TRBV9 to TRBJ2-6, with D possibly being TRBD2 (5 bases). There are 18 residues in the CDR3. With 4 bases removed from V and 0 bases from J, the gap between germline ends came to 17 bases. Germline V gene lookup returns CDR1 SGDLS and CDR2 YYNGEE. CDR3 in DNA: TGTGCCAGCAGCACCCTCGGGGTGGAGAGCTCTGGGGCCAACGTCCTGACTTTC. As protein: CASSTLGVESSGANVLTF.

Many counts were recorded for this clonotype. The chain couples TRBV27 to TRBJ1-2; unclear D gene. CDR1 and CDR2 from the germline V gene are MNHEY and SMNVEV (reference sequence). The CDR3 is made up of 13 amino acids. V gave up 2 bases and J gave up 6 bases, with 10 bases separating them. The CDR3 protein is CASSLSRIHGYTF. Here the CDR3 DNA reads TGTGCCAGCAGTTTAAGCAGGATCCATGGCTACACCTTC.

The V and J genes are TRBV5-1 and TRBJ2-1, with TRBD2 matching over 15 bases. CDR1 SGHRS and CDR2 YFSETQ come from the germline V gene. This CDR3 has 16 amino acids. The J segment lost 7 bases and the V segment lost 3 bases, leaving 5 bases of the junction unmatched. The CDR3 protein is CASSWTSGGAWNEQFF. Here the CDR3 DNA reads TGCGCCAGCAGCTGGACTAGCGGGGGGGCCTGGAATGAGCAGTTCTTC.

The CDR3 protein is CSANRFSRGLAEAFF. In DNA form, the CDR3 reads TGCAGTGCAAACCGATTTTCGCGGGGGCTAGCTGAAGCTTTCTTT. This chain connects TRBV20-1 to TRBJ1-1; D is possibly TRBD1 (6 bases). The CDR3 is made up of 15 amino acids. V was clipped by 6 bases and J by 6 bases, with 23 bases between them. Germline V CDR1 and CDR2: DFQATT, SNEGSKA (reference sequence).

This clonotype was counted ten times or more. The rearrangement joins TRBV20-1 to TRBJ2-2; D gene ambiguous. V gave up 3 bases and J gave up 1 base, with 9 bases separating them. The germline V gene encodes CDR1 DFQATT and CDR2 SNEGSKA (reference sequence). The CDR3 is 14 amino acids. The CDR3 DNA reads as TGCAGTGCTAGGGGCCCTCAGAACACCGGGGAGCTGTTTTTT. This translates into CSARGPQNTGELFF.

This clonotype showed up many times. The CDR3: CASSWGAGSSYNEQFF. The CDR3 nucleotides are TGCGCCAGCAGCTGGGGTGCCGGGAGCTCCTACAATGAGCAGTTCTTC. The chain recombines TRBV5-1 with TRBJ2-1, with D perhaps matching TRBD2 (6 bases). CDR1 and CDR2 from the germline V gene are SGHRS and YFSETQ. Trimming stripped 3 bases from V and 0 bases from J, with 13 bases between. CDR3 size: 16 residues.